This TCR beta chain was recovered during a study of regulatory T cells in long-lasting Graves disease. Study-level findings and limits: Whereas new patients shared roughly 910 public clonotypes, persistent patients shared more, at a few thousand. Favored gene segments in persistent disease were TRBV28, TRBJ1-2 and TRBJ2-5.

Time point indicated: persistent/refractory GD, antithyroid drugs over 5 years with positive TRAb. Isolated PBMC RNA provided the starting material for the TCR library. This clonotype was seen a few times. Its antigen is unknown. Construction of TCR beta libraries relied on iRepertoire HTBI primers and on Arm-PCR targeting CDR3 regions. TCRdb reprocessed the multiplex PCR reads with MiXCR, giving one entry per CDR3 protein. The sample consists of around 400,000 distinct CDR3 sequences, roughly 24% of them appearing once. CDR1 LGHDT and CDR2 YNNKEL come from the germline V gene (reference sequence). V trimming: 4 bases; J trimming: 5 bases; junction bases outside the gene matches: 7. The length of the CDR3 is 14 residues.

The sequencing here drew on peripheral blood mononuclear cells (PBMCs), taken when the disease was refractory, from a patient treated with antithyroid drugs. The chain links TRBV3-1 to TRBJ2-5, with 7 positions matching TRBD1. This receptor was obtained from a woman aged 35 to 49 with Graves disease. The chain's CDR3 is CASSRLTGKETQYF. CDR3 nucleotide sequence: TGTGCCAGCAGCCGACTGACAGGGAAGGAGACCCAGTACTTC.